This T cell receptor beta chain was captured by sequencing in a study of blood T cell repertoires in COVID-19. Study context: From the United States, Italy and Spain came samples of acute and convalescent COVID-19. PBMCs, B-cell-depleted T cells, or T cells provided the cDNA or gDNA that made up the material.

The participants were between about 18 and 90 years old and came from roughly 25 US areas. Two negative PCRs, clearance, or symptom resolution characterized the recovered Cohort 3 donors. Clones were sequenced by immunoSEQ multiplex PCR, and TCRdb holds only the in-frame ones, with some missing. The sample records approximately 450,000 clones, around 91% being singletons. The receptor comes from a man between 25 and 39 years old who had recovered from COVID-19. Specimen: PBMCs or T cells enriched from blood (not recorded which).

This CDR3 reads CASSIEGLGTQETQYF. The CDR3 nucleotides read TGTGCCAGCAGTATAGAAGGACTAGGCACCCAAGAGACCCAGTACTTC. This chain uses TRBV28 with TRBJ2-5; 7 bases agree with TRBD2. With V trimmed by 5 bases and J by 1 base, 10 bases remained unmatched. The CDR3 is 16 amino acids. Germline V gives CDR1 MDHEN, CDR2 SYDVKM.